This TCR beta chain is from a study of CD8 T cells in Susac syndrome. When the RNA was reverse transcribed, random hexamers were used with an input of about 0.5 to 1 ug. immunoSEQ multiplex PCR amplified TCR beta CDR3 across 54 Vbeta, 13 Jbeta. TCRdb independently ran MiXCR on the immunoSEQ multiplex PCR reads; one entry per CDR3 protein. The sample has roughly 80,000 distinct CDR3 sequences; around 94% are singletons. Blood CD8+ and CD4+ T cells underwent high-throughput TCR beta sequencing. It was negative isolation that provided the CD8+ and CD4+ T cells, whereas TEMRA cells were enriched by FACS. The V gene lost 2 bases and the J gene lost 10 bases, with 12 bases spanning the gap. CDR3 length: 13 residues.

This rearrangement joins TRBV12-3 or TRBV12-4 to TRBJ2-1, with D perhaps assigned TRBD1 or TRBD2 (6 bases each). The source is a human donor in good health. Sequenced material: CD8+ T cells from PBMCs. As DNA, the CDR3 is TGTGCCAGCAGTTTATGGGGGGCAGGGGAGCAGTTCTTC. Amino acids: CASSLWGAGEQFF.